This paragraph covers one TCR beta chain sequence. This entry comes from a study of blood T cell repertoires in COVID-19. Study-wide background: Collection of acute and convalescent COVID-19 samples took place in the United States, Italy and Spain. Sample material is recorded as cDNA or gDNA derived from T cells, B-cell-depleted T cells, or PBMCs.

Original processing notes: Quantification of nucleated cells was approximated via reference gene primer amplification. Profiling relied on immunoSEQ multiplex PCR, and the TCRdb table lists in-frame clones only, not all of them. For V, J and clone size, that table is used; D and trimming come from the DNA. The data show 150,000 to 200,000 clones, 80% to 90% seen once. Patients at the Seattle site were enrolled during active infection and followed longitudinally. The V gene's germline CDR1 is SGHTA and CDR2 FQGNSA. This CDR3 is built from 14 residues. The V gene lost 3 bases and the J gene lost 1 base, with 9 bases spanning the gap.

The TCR comes from a woman older than 75 with COVID-19, enrolled during active disease. The chain combines TRBV7-2 with TRBJ1-2; tentative D call: TRBD1 (5 bases). Specimen: peripheral blood. The CDR3 DNA is TGTGCCAGCAGCTTCCCGGGACTTAACTATGGCTACACCTTC. It codes for CASSFPGLNYGYTF.